These T cell receptor beta chains were read from a single sample in a study of T-cell reconstitution after alpha-beta-depleted transplantation in children. TCRdb ran MiXCR on the PCR reads and lists one entry per CDR3 protein. This repertoire shows a few hundred thousand distinct CDR3 sequences, 11% found once; its top ten account for around 20%. Sequenced material: peripheral blood, taken 180 days after TCRalphabeta/CD19-depleted stem cell transplant. The receptors were gathered from a male patient between 2 and 10 years old who had a stem cell transplant for chronic granulomatous disease, so the T cells may come from the graft donor. CDR3s include the opening cysteine and the closing phenylalanine or tryptophan. D genes are given only for firm matches. Size is omitted from some rows. Given values are once, few, many or a class for expanded clones.

J gene: TRBJ2-1; clone size: few; V gene: TRBV7-9; D gene: TRBD2; CDR3 protein: CASSLVGAGVNYNEQFF; CDR3 DNA: TGTGCCAGCAGCTTAGTGGGTGCGGGAGTAAACTACAATGAGCAGTTCTTC
J gene: TRBJ2-5; clone size: few; V gene: TRBV7-3; D gene: .; CDR3 protein: CASSRPLSLMETQYF; CDR3 DNA: TGTGCCAGCAGCCGTCCGTTATCTCTTATGGAGACCCAGTACTTC
J gene: TRBJ2-2; clone size: many; V gene: TRBV7-3; D gene: TRBD1; CDR3 protein: CASSSTGPGELFF; CDR3 DNA: TGTGCCAGCAGCTCGACAGGGCCCGGGGAGCTGTTTTTT
J gene: TRBJ2-1; clone size: many; V gene: TRBV5-1; D gene: TRBD2; CDR3 protein: CASSPPMTSGMANEQFF; CDR3 DNA: TGCGCCAGCAGCCCCCCGATGACTAGCGGGATGGCCAATGAGCAGTTCTTC
J gene: TRBJ2-7; clone size: many; V gene: TRBV6-1; D gene: .; CDR3 protein: CASRQNRLTYEQYF; CDR3 DNA: TGTGCCAGCAGACAAAATCGACTAACCTACGAGCAGTACTTC
J gene: TRBJ1-5; clone size: many; V gene: TRBV12-3/TRBV12-4; D gene: TRBD1; CDR3 protein: CATAGGGGNQPQHF; CDR3 DNA: TGTGCCACCGCAGGGGGGGGCGGGAATCAGCCCCAGCATTTT
J gene: TRBJ2-2; clone size: few; V gene: TRBV4-2; D gene: TRBD2; CDR3 protein: CASSRGLAAGELFF; CDR3 DNA: TGTGCCAGCAGCCGAGGACTAGCGGCCGGGGAGCTGTTTTTT
J gene: TRBJ2-7; clone size: few; V gene: TRBV3-1; D gene: TRBD2; CDR3 protein: CASSRRGTSGSYEQYF; CDR3 DNA: TGTGCCAGCAGCCGACGAGGGACTAGCGGATCCTACGAGCAGTACTTC
J gene: TRBJ2-7; clone size: .; V gene: TRBV24-1; D gene: .; CDR3 protein: CATSGPGRWGAEQYF; CDR3 DNA: TGTGCCACCAGTGGACCGGGACGGTGGGGCGCCGAGCAGTACTTC
J gene: TRBJ2-7; clone size: many; V gene: TRBV11-2; D gene: .; CDR3 protein: CASSSLKGLLYEQYF; CDR3 DNA: TGTGCCAGCAGCTCCCTCAAGGGACTCCTCTACGAGCAGTACTTC
J gene: TRBJ1-5; clone size: many; V gene: TRBV20-1; D gene: .; CDR3 protein: CSARPGKFGNQPQHF; CDR3 DNA: TGCAGTGCTAGGCCAGGGAAATTTGGCAATCAGCCCCAGCATTTT
J gene: TRBJ1-1; clone size: .; V gene: TRBV18; D gene: .; CDR3 protein: CASSQLDSLKEAFF; CDR3 DNA: TGTGCCAGCTCACAACTTGACAGTCTGAAGGAAGCTTTCTTT
J gene: TRBJ1-1; clone size: many; V gene: TRBV12-3/TRBV12-4; D gene: .; CDR3 protein: CASSDPGNGLSEAFF; CDR3 DNA: TGTGCCAGCAGTGACCCGGGGAATGGCTTGTCTGAAGCTTTCTTT
J gene: TRBJ2-7; clone size: many; V gene: TRBV20-1; D gene: .; CDR3 protein: CLPGTGSYEQYF; CDR3 DNA: TGCCTCCCCGGGACGGGCTCCTACGAGCAGTACTTC
J gene: TRBJ2-7; clone size: many; V gene: TRBV12-3/TRBV12-4; D gene: .; CDR3 protein: CASSLNPVQQYF; CDR3 DNA: TGTGCCAGCAGTTTGAACCCCGTCCAGCAGTACTTC
J gene: TRBJ2-1; clone size: many; V gene: TRBV12-3/TRBV12-4; D gene: TRBD2; CDR3 protein: CASSPGLAGLGGYNEQFF; CDR3 DNA: TGTGCCAGCAGTCCGGGACTAGCGGGACTAGGGGGTTACAATGAGCAGTTCTTC
J gene: TRBJ2-7; clone size: many; V gene: TRBV15; D gene: TRBD2; CDR3 protein: CATSRGVAGDYEQYF; CDR3 DNA: TGTGCCACCAGCAGAGGAGTAGCGGGGGACTACGAGCAGTACTTC
J gene: TRBJ2-5; clone size: many; V gene: TRBV6-2/TRBV6-3; D gene: .; CDR3 protein: CASRTRYQETQYF; CDR3 DNA: TGTGCCAGCAGGACTCGGTACCAAGAGACCCAGTACTTC
J gene: TRBJ2-2; clone size: many; V gene: TRBV29-1; D gene: TRBD1; CDR3 protein: CSVEKFGTGSAGELFF; CDR3 DNA: TGCAGCGTTGAGAAGTTTGGGACAGGGAGCGCCGGGGAGCTGTTTTTT
J gene: TRBJ1-2; clone size: .; V gene: TRBV7-9; D gene: TRBD1; CDR3 protein: CASSLGTDRAVGYTF; CDR3 DNA: TGTGCCAGCAGCTTAGGTACCGACAGGGCGGTCGGCTACACCTTC
J gene: TRBJ2-2; clone size: .; V gene: TRBV5-4; D gene: .; CDR3 protein: CASSLEATNTGELFF; CDR3 DNA: TGTGCCAGCAGCTTGGAAGCAACTAACACCGGGGAGCTGTTTTTT
J gene: TRBJ2-5; clone size: many; V gene: TRBV6-5; D gene: .; CDR3 protein: CASSYGQSVSQETQYF; CDR3 DNA: TGTGCCAGCAGTTACGGGCAGTCCGTGTCCCAAGAGACCCAGTACTTC
J gene: TRBJ2-1; clone size: many; V gene: TRBV30; D gene: .; CDR3 protein: CAWSVTSSYNEQFF; CDR3 DNA: TGTGCCTGGAGTGTTACTAGCTCCTACAATGAGCAGTTCTTC
J gene: TRBJ2-7; clone size: many; V gene: TRBV28; D gene: TRBD2; CDR3 protein: CATRTSGTNYYEQYF; CDR3 DNA: TGTGCCACGAGGACTAGCGGGACCAACTACTACGAGCAGTACTTC
J gene: TRBJ1-5; clone size: many; V gene: TRBV20-1; D gene: .; CDR3 protein: CSARRGVDSNQPQHF; CDR3 DNA: TGCAGTGCTAGACGGGGAGTCGATAGCAATCAGCCCCAGCATTTT
J gene: TRBJ2-5; clone size: many; V gene: TRBV4-2; D gene: .; CDR3 protein: CASSQEAAGDQETQYF; CDR3 DNA: TGTGCCAGCAGCCAAGAGGCGGCAGGGGACCAAGAGACCCAGTACTTC
J gene: TRBJ2-1; clone size: many; V gene: TRBV27; D gene: .; CDR3 protein: CASRETKYNEQFF; CDR3 DNA: TGTGCCAGCAGAGAGACAAAGTACAATGAGCAGTTCTTC
J gene: TRBJ2-3; clone size: many; V gene: TRBV12-3/TRBV12-4; D gene: TRBD2; CDR3 protein: CASSSIFGGRVTDTQYF; CDR3 DNA: TGTGCCAGCAGTTCGATATTCGGGGGGAGGGTCACAGATACGCAGTATTTT
J gene: TRBJ2-7; clone size: many; V gene: TRBV7-2; D gene: .; CDR3 protein: CASSLMQDLAYEQYF; CDR3 DNA: TGTGCCAGCAGCTTAATGCAGGACTTAGCCTACGAGCAGTACTTC
J gene: TRBJ2-1; clone size: many; V gene: TRBV6-4; D gene: .; CDR3 protein: CASSDSDNNEQFF; CDR3 DNA: TGTGCCAGCAGTGACTCGGACAACAATGAGCAGTTCTTC
J gene: TRBJ1-6; clone size: .; V gene: TRBV20-1; D gene: .; CDR3 protein: CSARDRLKAGHNSPLHF; CDR3 DNA: TGCAGTGCTAGAGATCGGCTCAAGGCAGGGCATAATTCACCCCTCCACTTT
J gene: TRBJ2-7; clone size: many; V gene: TRBV27; D gene: TRBD2; CDR3 protein: CASSLIWGGYEQYF; CDR3 DNA: TGTGCCAGCAGTTTAATCTGGGGGGGCTACGAGCAGTACTTC
J gene: TRBJ2-1; clone size: many; V gene: TRBV5-4; D gene: TRBD1; CDR3 protein: CASSKDRGTYNEQFF; CDR3 DNA: TGTGCCAGCAGCAAGGACAGGGGGACCTACAATGAGCAGTTCTTC
J gene: TRBJ2-2; clone size: many; V gene: TRBV3-1; D gene: .; CDR3 protein: CASSQMANGELFF; CDR3 DNA: TGTGCCAGCAGCCAGATGGCTAACGGGGAGCTGTTTTTT
J gene: TRBJ1-4; clone size: .; V gene: TRBV3-1; D gene: .; CDR3 protein: CASSHALLSNEKLFF; CDR3 DNA: TGTGCCAGCAGCCATGCCCTGCTGAGCAATGAAAAACTGTTTTTT
J gene: TRBJ2-1; clone size: many; V gene: TRBV27; D gene: .; CDR3 protein: CASSLSGLESYNEQFF; CDR3 DNA: TGTGCCAGCAGTTTATCAGGGCTTGAATCCTACAATGAGCAGTTCTTC
J gene: TRBJ2-7; clone size: .; V gene: TRBV4-1; D gene: TRBD2; CDR3 protein: CASSQWTSGRVGGYEQYF; CDR3 DNA: TGCGCCAGCAGCCAATGGACTAGCGGGAGGGTCGGCGGCTACGAGCAGTACTTC
J gene: TRBJ2-3; clone size: many; V gene: TRBV29-1; D gene: .; CDR3 protein: CSARTEDTQYF; CDR3 DNA: TGCAGCGCCCGGACGGAAGATACGCAGTATTTT
J gene: TRBJ2-3; clone size: many; V gene: TRBV29-1; D gene: .; CDR3 protein: CSVGLTVDTQYF; CDR3 DNA: TGCAGCGTTGGGTTGACTGTAGATACGCAGTATTTT
J gene: TRBJ2-7; clone size: many; V gene: TRBV7-3; D gene: .; CDR3 protein: CASSSRGESEANSYEQYF; CDR3 DNA: TGTGCCAGCAGCTCCCGTGGGGAGAGCGAGGCTAACTCCTACGAGCAGTACTTC
J gene: TRBJ2-5; clone size: few; V gene: TRBV20-1; D gene: .; CDR3 protein: CSASRPGALGETQYF; CDR3 DNA: TGCAGTGCTAGCCGTCCCGGGGCCCTGGGAGAGACCCAGTACTTC
J gene: TRBJ1-5; clone size: many; V gene: TRBV7-2; D gene: TRBD1; CDR3 protein: CASSSTGTGQKQPQHF; CDR3 DNA: TGTGCCAGCAGCTCCACCGGGACAGGGCAAAAACAGCCCCAGCATTTT
J gene: TRBJ2-5; clone size: many; V gene: TRBV12-3/TRBV12-4; D gene: TRBD2; CDR3 protein: CASSLGTSGEGTQYF; CDR3 DNA: TGTGCCAGCAGCCTCGGGACTAGCGGAGAAGGGACCCAGTACTTC
J gene: TRBJ2-4; clone size: few; V gene: TRBV7-9; D gene: .; CDR3 protein: CASSLDGVAKNIQYF; CDR3 DNA: TGTGCCAGCAGCTTAGACGGAGTAGCCAAAAACATTCAGTACTTC
J gene: TRBJ1-3; clone size: few; V gene: TRBV4-3; D gene: .; CDR3 protein: CASSQVTGLSNTIYF; CDR3 DNA: TGCGCCAGCAGCCAAGTCACGGGACTCTCAAACACCATATATTTT